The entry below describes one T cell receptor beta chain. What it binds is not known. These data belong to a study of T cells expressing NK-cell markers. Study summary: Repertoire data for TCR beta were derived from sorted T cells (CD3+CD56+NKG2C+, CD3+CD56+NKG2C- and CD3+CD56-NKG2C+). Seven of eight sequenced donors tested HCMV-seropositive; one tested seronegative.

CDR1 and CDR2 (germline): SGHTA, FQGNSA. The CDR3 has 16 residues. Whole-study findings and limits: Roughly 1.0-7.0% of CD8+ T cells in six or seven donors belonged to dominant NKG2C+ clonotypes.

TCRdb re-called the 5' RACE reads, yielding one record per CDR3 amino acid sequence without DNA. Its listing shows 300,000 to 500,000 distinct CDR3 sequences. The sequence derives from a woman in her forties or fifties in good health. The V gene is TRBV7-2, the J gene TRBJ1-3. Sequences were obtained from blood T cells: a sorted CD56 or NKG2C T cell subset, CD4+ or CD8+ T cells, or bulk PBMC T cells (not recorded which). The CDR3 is CASSLTRSGSGNTIYF.